Presented here are 5 T cell receptor beta chains from one specimen sequenced in a study of cytomegalovirus exposure and HLA in healthy donors. Amplification used 60 Vbeta primers and 13 Jbeta primers. Generated by immunoSEQ multiplex PCR, the TCRdb table keeps only in-frame clones and is missing some. The sample holds about 250,000 clones, 80% seen once. The sample taken for sequencing was PBMCs. The receptors stem from a girl aged 2-15 years in good health and CMV-seronegative.

The rearrangement links TRBV5-3 to TRBJ1-1; D perhaps matches TRBD1 (5 bases). TRBV5-3 is an open reading frame, and its role is uncertain. Trimming removed 1 base from V and 1 base from J, with 14 bases in between. The CDR3 totals 16 residues. The CDR3 DNA follows: TGTGCCAGAAGCTTGAGTCACGGACACAGGAACACTGAAGCTTTCTTT. Translated: CARSLSHGHRNTEAFF.

The genes are TRBV28 and TRBJ2-2; TRBD1 might be the D (5 bases). The V end lost 4 bases, the J end lost 0 bases, and 18 bases lay between the germline ends. The CDR3 runs 18 residues. The germline gives CDR1 MDHEN, CDR2 SYDVKM. CDR3 nucleotide sequence: TGTGCCAGCAGTTCTTTAACATGGGGCATTCCGAACACCGGGGAGCTGTTTTTT. Translating gives CASSSLTWGIPNTGELFF.

CDR3 nucleotide sequence: TGTGCCAGCAGACATCCGCGACAGGACTACGAGCAGTACTTC. Protein sequence: CASRHPRQDYEQYF. The chain has TRBV28 and TRBJ2-7; a possible D gene is TRBD1 (6 bases). Germline-derived CDR1 and CDR2 are MDHEN and SYDVKM. V dropped 6 bases and J dropped 3 bases, with 15 bases sitting between them. This CDR3 spans 14 amino acids.

The gene calls are TRBV27 and TRBJ2-5; D call uncertain. Germline CDR1 reads MNHEY; CDR2 reads SMNVEV (reference sequence). The V end lost 3 bases, the J end lost 5 bases, and 10 bases lay between the germline ends. The CDR3 extends over 13 amino acids. The CDR3 is CASSFSQRETQYF. DNA of the CDR3: TGTGCCAGCAGTTTCTCTCAGAGGGAGACCCAGTACTTC.

The V and J genes are TRBV7-3 and TRBJ1-2, with 8 bases identical to TRBD1. With V trimmed by 0 bases and J by 6 bases, 6 bases remained unmatched. The CDR3 length is 15 residues. CDR1 is SGHTA, CDR2 FQGTGA, per germline. CDR3 sequence reads: CASSLTSAGGDGYTF. CDR3 coding DNA: TGTGCCAGCAGCTTAACGTCCGCAGGGGGCGATGGCTACACCTTC.